This entry features one T cell receptor beta chain sequence. Its target is not known. CDR1 and CDR2 from the germline V gene are MNHEY and SVGAGI. This CDR3 spans 14 amino acids. Losses at the gene ends were 6 bases for V and 2 bases for J; bases not matched to a gene: 5. These data belong to a study of cytomegalovirus exposure and HLA in healthy donors. Vbeta (60) and Jbeta (13) primers were used in the PCR. Measured with immunoSEQ multiplex PCR; TCRdb has only the in-frame clones, and not every one. The profile covers around 150,000 clones, with around 79% appearing a single time and around 3.1% taken by the ten largest. Study results and limitations: The authors enumerated over 150 TCR beta chains as linked to cytomegalovirus.

Sequenced: PBMCs. This clonotype was sampled from a woman between 35 and 50 years old in good health and CMV-seronegative. The rearrangement joins TRBV6-5 to TRBJ1-1; 8 nucleotides line up with TRBD1. The CDR3 is CASSQDRDNTEAFF. CDR3 coding DNA: TGTGCCAGCAGCCAGGACAGGGACAACACTGAAGCTTTCTTT.